Listed below are T cell receptor beta chains from one sample, sequenced in a study of blood T cell repertoires in COVID-19. The assay was immunoSEQ multiplex PCR, and TCRdb's table has in-frame clones only and misses some. Of roughly 150,000 clones listed, 60% to 80% are singletons. The sequenced sample consisted of peripheral blood. The receptors stem from a man aged 50 to 59 with active or convalescent COVID-19. The CDR3 runs from the conserved cysteine through the conserved F or W. A D gene is named only where the DNA matches it firmly. Not all rows give a size; the values are once, few, many and, for expanded clones, a class.

V: TRBV10-3
J: TRBJ1-4
D: -
size: -
DNA: TGTGCCATCAGTGACGACAAGACAACTAATGAAAAACTGTTTTTT
CDR3: CAISDDKTTNEKLFF

V: TRBV7-3
J: TRBJ2-2
D: TRBD2
size: once
DNA: TGTGCCAGCAGCTTGGCTAGCGGGAGAGTCGGGGAGCTGTTTTTT
CDR3: CASSLASGRVGELFF

V: TRBV7-3
J: TRBJ2-7
D: TRBD2
size: few
DNA: TGTGCCAGCAGCCCCGGTGGCGGGAGGCCCCCCTACGAGCAGTACTTC
CDR3: CASSPGGGRPPYEQYF

V: TRBV19
J: TRBJ2-7
D: -
size: -
DNA: TGTGCCAGTAACGCCGGGACAACACGCTACGAGCAGTACTTC
CDR3: CASNAGTTRYEQYF

V: TRBV10-3
J: TRBJ2-1
D: TRBD1
size: -
DNA: TGTGCCATCAGTCTATACAGGGACAGGCAGCAGTTCTTC
CDR3: CAISLYRDRQQFF

V: TRBV28
J: TRBJ1-2
D: -
size: -
DNA: TGTGCCAGCAGGGATTCCCTAGGGGGCTATGGCTACACCTTC
CDR3: CASRDSLGGYGYTF

V: TRBV6-6
J: TRBJ1-2
D: -
size: -
DNA: TGTGCCAGCAGTTACGGCCTAGGAGATGGCTACACCTTC
CDR3: CASSYGLGDGYTF

V: TRBV19
J: TRBJ2-2
D: -
size: few
DNA: TGTGCCAGGGGGCGGACCGGGGAGCTGTTTTTT
CDR3: CARGRTGELFF

V: TRBV9
J: TRBJ2-7
D: -
size: -
DNA: TGTGCCAGCAGCGCCTCTCCCGGGCTAGCGTACGAGCAGTACTTC
CDR3: CASSASPGLAYEQYF

V: TRBV19
J: TRBJ1-5
D: TRBD1
size: -
DNA: TGTGCCACTGGGGACAGGGGGTATCAGCCCCAGCATTTT
CDR3: CATGDRGYQPQHF

V: TRBV2
J: TRBJ2-3
D: TRBD2
size: few
DNA: TGTGCCAGCAGTGAAGACCTAGCGGGAGACGTGCAGTATTTT
CDR3: CASSEDLAGDVQYF

V: TRBV7-3
J: TRBJ2-5
D: TRBD2
size: -
DNA: TGTGCCAGCAGCCCCAGCGGGAGCGCAGAGACCCAGTACTTC
CDR3: CASSPSGSAETQYF

V: TRBV27
J: TRBJ2-3
D: TRBD1
size: -
DNA: TGTGCCAGCAGTGACGGATACGGACAGGGCGTGAGGGATACGCAGTATTTT
CDR3: CASSDGYGQGVRDTQYF

V: TRBV5-1
J: TRBJ2-1
D: TRBD2
size: -
DNA: TGCGCCAGCAGTTCCCTGCGTGCTAGCGGGAGGCAAATGGAGCAGTTCTTC
CDR3: CASSSLRASGRQMEQFF

V: TRBV28
J: TRBJ2-7
D: -
size: -
DNA: TGTGCCAGCAGTGGACAGTTACCCTACGAGCAGTACTTC
CDR3: CASSGQLPYEQYF

V: TRBV6-5
J: TRBJ2-7
D: TRBD2
size: once
DNA: TGTGCCAGCAGTTACCTTACTAGCGGGAGGGCCCACGAGCAGTACTTC
CDR3: CASSYLTSGRAHEQYF

V: TRBV13
J: TRBJ1-1
D: -
size: -
DNA: TGTGCCAGCAGCATCAGGATCGTCGGATCTGAAGCTTTCTTT
CDR3: CASSIRIVGSEAFF

V: TRBV4-1
J: TRBJ1-5
D: -
size: -
DNA: TGCGCCAGCAGCCAAGATCTTCCAGGGGATGGTCAGCCCCAGCATTTT
CDR3: CASSQDLPGDGQPQHF

V: TRBV2
J: TRBJ2-3
D: TRBD2
size: -
DNA: TGTGCCAGCACTCGACTAGCGGGGAGCACAGATACGCAGTATTTT
CDR3: CASTRLAGSTDTQYF

V: TRBV30
J: TRBJ1-1
D: TRBD1
size: -
DNA: TGTGCCTGGAGTAGGGGGCAGGGCACTGAAGCTTTCTTT
CDR3: CAWSRGQGTEAFF

V: TRBV7-2
J: TRBJ2-7
D: TRBD2
size: -
DNA: TGTGCCAGCAGTCCCACTAGCGGCCCCCCCTACGAGCAGTACTTC
CDR3: CASSPTSGPPYEQYF

V: TRBV28
J: TRBJ2-7
D: TRBD2
size: -
DNA: TGTGCCAGCAGTTCGCAAGCGGGAGGGCCTACGGAGCAGTACTTC
CDR3: CASSSQAGGPTEQYF

V: TRBV19
J: TRBJ2-7
D: -
size: -
DNA: TGTGCCAGTAGTATATACGGGAGATACTACGAGCAGTACTTC
CDR3: CASSIYGRYYEQYF

V: TRBV5-4
J: TRBJ2-5
D: TRBD2
size: -
DNA: TGTGCATTTGGACTAGCGGGAAGCCAAGAGACCCAGTACTTC
CDR3: CAFGLAGSQETQYF

V: TRBV5-4
J: TRBJ2-1
D: TRBD1
size: -
DNA: TGTGCCAGCAGCCCACAGGGGCACTCCTACAATGAGCAGTTCTTC
CDR3: CASSPQGHSYNEQFF

V: TRBV7-8
J: TRBJ1-2
D: -
size: -
DNA: TGTGCCAGCAGCTTATGGGAGGGTAACGGCTACACCTTC
CDR3: CASSLWEGNGYTF

V: TRBV27
J: TRBJ1-2
D: -
size: -
DNA: TGTGCCAGCAGCCATCACAGGGAAAGCGTCCTCGCCTTC
CDR3: CASSHHRESVLAF

V: TRBV7-6
J: TRBJ2-1
D: -
size: -
DNA: TGTGCCAGCAGCTTATCAGAGGCCGGGGAGCAGTTCTTC
CDR3: CASSLSEAGEQFF

V: TRBV19
J: TRBJ2-1
D: TRBD2
size: -
DNA: TGTGCCAGTAGTTTTGCCCTCCTAGCGGGAGACTACAATGAGCAGTTCTTC
CDR3: CASSFALLAGDYNEQFF

V: TRBV4-1
J: TRBJ1-6
D: -
size: -
DNA: TGCGCCAGCAGCCAAGATAGCCAGGGTGTTAGTTCACCCCTCCACTTT
CDR3: CASSQDSQGVSSPLHF

V: TRBV28
J: TRBJ2-2
D: TRBD2
size: -
DNA: TGTGCCAGCGGGAGGGAGGACACCGGGGAGCTGTTTTTT
CDR3: CASGREDTGELFF

V: TRBV29-1
J: TRBJ1-3
D: TRBD1
size: -
DNA: TGCAGCGTTGCCATAACAGGGGTTGGAAACACCATATATTTT
CDR3: CSVAITGVGNTIYF

V: TRBV10-1
J: TRBJ2-1
D: TRBD2
size: -
DNA: TGCGCCAGCAGCCCCCCGTCAGGACTAGCGCTGTACAATGAGCAGTTCTTC
CDR3: CASSPPSGLALYNEQFF

V: TRBV4-1
J: TRBJ2-7
D: TRBD1
size: -
DNA: TGCGCCAGCAGTTACCGGGACAGGGCCTACGAGCAGTACTTC
CDR3: CASSYRDRAYEQYF

V: TRBV11-2
J: TRBJ2-7
D: TRBD2
size: -
DNA: TGTGCCAGCAGCTCCATAGCGGGAGGCCGCTCCTACGAGCAGTACTTC
CDR3: CASSSIAGGRSYEQYF

V: TRBV2
J: TRBJ2-3
D: TRBD2
size: once
DNA: TGTGCCAGCAGTGAGGGACTAGCGGGAGGAGATACGCAGTATTTT
CDR3: CASSEGLAGGDTQYF

V: TRBV28
J: TRBJ1-1
D: -
size: -
DNA: TGTGCCAGCAACAACAGGGCCTTGAACACTGAAGCTTTCTTT
CDR3: CASNNRALNTEAFF

V: TRBV5-1
J: TRBJ2-5
D: TRBD1
size: -
DNA: TGCGCCAGCAGGGACAGGGTGGAAGGAGAGACCCAGTACTTC
CDR3: CASRDRVEGETQYF

V: TRBV11-3
J: TRBJ2-3
D: TRBD2
size: -
DNA: TGTGCCAGCAGCACCTCCAGCGGGAGGGCGGGAGATACGCAGTATTTT
CDR3: CASSTSSGRAGDTQYF

V: TRBV25-1
J: TRBJ2-1
D: TRBD1
size: -
DNA: TGTGCCAGCAAATCAATTACAGGGGACAACTACAATGAGCAGTTCTTC
CDR3: CASKSITGDNYNEQFF

V: TRBV9
J: TRBJ2-1
D: -
size: -
DNA: TGTGCCAGCAGCCCAGTGGGACTCTACAATGAGCAGTTCTTC
CDR3: CASSPVGLYNEQFF

V: TRBV3-1/TRBV3-2
J: TRBJ2-7
D: TRBD1
size: -
DNA: TGTGCCAGCAGTCCCTATCCGGGACAGGGGATCCACGAGCAGTACTTC
CDR3: CASSPYPGQGIHEQYF

V: TRBV7-2
J: TRBJ2-5
D: TRBD1
size: -
DNA: TGTGCCAGCAGCTTAGGGGGACAGGGGGCGCGTGTCGAGACCCAGTACTTC
CDR3: CASSLGGQGARVETQYF

V: TRBV28
J: TRBJ1-4
D: TRBD1
size: few
DNA: TGTGCCAGCAGTAAACCATCGACAGGGGTGGATGAAAAACTGTTTTTT
CDR3: CASSKPSTGVDEKLFF

V: TRBV7-9
J: TRBJ2-7
D: TRBD1
size: -
DNA: TGTGCCAGCAGCTTAGAGGGGGCTCTCTACGAGCAGTACTTC
CDR3: CASSLEGALYEQYF

V: TRBV27
J: TRBJ2-1
D: TRBD2
size: few
DNA: TGTGCCAGCAGTTTTGTGCTAGCGGGCAACAATGAGCAGTTCTTC
CDR3: CASSFVLAGNNEQFF

V: TRBV29-1
J: TRBJ2-1
D: TRBD1
size: -
DNA: TGCAGCGTTCTCCCTGCGAGACAGGGGGGATCGGGTGAGCAGTTCTTC
CDR3: CSVLPARQGGSGEQFF

V: TRBV9
J: TRBJ2-3
D: -
size: -
DNA: TGTGCCAGCAGCGTAGAGGGTGGAGGGGTAGGCACAGATACGCAGTATTTT
CDR3: CASSVEGGGVGTDTQYF

V: TRBV29-1
J: TRBJ2-7
D: TRBD1
size: -
DNA: TGCAGCGTTGAGATCATAGGGACAGGGGTGAGCGAGCAGTACTTC
CDR3: CSVEIIGTGVSEQYF

V: TRBV7-8
J: TRBJ2-7
D: TRBD1
size: -
DNA: TGTGCCAGCAGCTTTACTTATAACAGGGGGGACTCCCCCTACGAGCAGTACTTC
CDR3: CASSFTYNRGDSPYEQYF

V: TRBV4-1
J: TRBJ2-1
D: TRBD2
size: -
DNA: TGCGCCAGCAGCCGTACTAGCGGGCCCTACAATGAGCAGTTCTTC
CDR3: CASSRTSGPYNEQFF

V: TRBV2
J: TRBJ2-7
D: -
size: -
DNA: TGTGCCAGCAGGGCCGACACGTACGAGCAGTACTTC
CDR3: CASRADTYEQYF

V: TRBV5-4
J: TRBJ2-7
D: TRBD2
size: few
DNA: TGTGCCAGCAGCTTGGCTAGCGGGTTGTACGAGCAGTACTTC
CDR3: CASSLASGLYEQYF

V: TRBV5-6
J: TRBJ2-4
D: -
size: -
DNA: TGTGCCAGCAGCCGCGCGAGTACCAAAAACATTCAGTACTTC
CDR3: CASSRASTKNIQYF

V: TRBV5-6
J: TRBJ1-6
D: -
size: -
DNA: TGTGCCAGCAGTGCCCATTCAGGGTATAATTCACCCCTCCACTTT
CDR3: CASSAHSGYNSPLHF

V: TRBV9
J: TRBJ1-2
D: -
size: -
DNA: TGTGCCAGCAGCGTAGTAGGGGTCCAAGGCTACACCTTC
CDR3: CASSVVGVQGYTF

V: TRBV5-1
J: TRBJ2-7
D: -
size: few
DNA: TGCGCCAGCAGCTTCTTCCCTGGCAACTACGAGCAGTACTTC
CDR3: CASSFFPGNYEQYF

V: TRBV27
J: TRBJ2-7
D: TRBD1
size: few
DNA: TGTGCCAGCAGAATGGGACAGGGGAACGAGCAGTACTTC
CDR3: CASRMGQGNEQYF

V: TRBV7-9
J: TRBJ1-1
D: -
size: once
DNA: TGTGCCAGCAGCCCAAAGAGGACTGAAGCTTTCTTT
CDR3: CASSPKRTEAFF